This T cell receptor (beta chain) stems from a study of breast tumors, draining lymph nodes, adjacent tissues. TCRdb ran MiXCR on the multiplex PCR reads and lists one entry per CDR3 protein. The sample has fewer than 250,000 distinct CDR3 sequences; roughly 32% are singletons. Axillary draining lymph nodes of breast cancer patients supplied the node samples. The sequencing input was axillary lymph node tissue. This clonotype originated in a female donor with breast cancer. Some clones in this sample may be carry-over from other donors' samples.

The CDR3 sequence: CAISDRQGGSSPLHF. Here the CDR3 DNA reads TGTGCCATCAGTGATCGACAGGGCGGGAGTTCACCCCTCCACTTT. The chain joins TRBV10-3 to TRBJ1-6, with TRBD1 matching 7 bases. The CDR3 sequence is 15 residues long. The V and J ends lost 3 bases and 9 bases, in that order; junction bases with no gene match: 8. Germline CDR1 and CDR2: ENHRY and SYGVKD.